A single sample is the source of the 2 T cell receptor beta chains below, sequenced in a study of regulatory T cells in long-lasting Graves disease. Both iRepertoire HTBI primers and Arm-PCR of CDR3 regions were used to build the TCR beta libraries. TCRdb redid the calling of the multiplex PCR reads with MiXCR, one entry per CDR3 protein. This table holds 250,000 to 300,000 distinct CDR3 sequences, 20% to 25% found once. Time point indicated: persistent/refractory GD, antithyroid drugs over 5 years with positive TRAb. TCR sequences were obtained from RNA taken from PBMCs. The source was peripheral blood mononuclear cells (PBMCs), collected when the disease was refractory, from a patient treated with antithyroid drugs. These receptors came from a female donor with Graves disease.

The chain joins TRBV15 to TRBJ2-3, with TRBD2 matching 7 bases. The ends lost 3 bases at V and 0 bases at J; junction bases unmatched: 9. Germline assignment: CDR1 LNHNV and CDR2 YYDKDF (reference sequence). The CDR3 sequence is 17 residues long. The CDR3 protein is CATSSGYGRTSTDTQYF. The CDR3 coding sequence is TGTGCCACCAGCAGTGGATACGGGAGGACAAGCACAGATACGCAGTATTTT.

V and J are TRBV2 and TRBJ2-6; TRBD1 aligns across 10 bases. Per germline, CDR1 SNHLY and CDR2 FYNNEI. The CDR3 is 17 amino acids. The J segment lost 0 bases and the V segment lost 6 bases, leaving 5 bases of the junction unmatched. The CDR3 bases are TGTGCCAGCAGCGCGGGACAGGGGAACTCTGGGGCCAACGTCCTGACTTTC. As protein: CASSAGQGNSGANVLTF.